The rows below give T cell receptor beta chains drawn from one sample of a study of cytomegalovirus exposure and HLA in healthy donors. The protocol was immunoSEQ multiplex PCR, while the TCRdb copy is restricted to in-frame clones and leaves out a portion. This table holds about 130,000 clones. Specimen: PBMCs. These receptors came from a middle-aged woman in good health and CMV-seropositive. The CDR3 runs from the conserved cysteine through the conserved F or W. The order of the fields is J gene, D gene, V gene, CDR3 protein, CDR3 DNA. The D gene is left open where the match is weak.

>TRBJ2-5|TRBD2|TRBV7-9
CASSSNRLAGQETQYF
TGTGCCAGCAGCTCAAACAGACTAGCGGGACAAGAGACCCAGTACTTC
>TRBJ2-7|TRBD2|TRBV10-3
CAISDRLAGGYEQYF
TGTGCCATCAGTGACCGACTAGCGGGAGGCTACGAGCAGTACTTC
>TRBJ2-6|TRBD1|TRBV2
CASRGTGVGANVLTF
TGTGCCAGCAGGGGTACAGGGGTTGGGGCCAACGTCCTGACTTTC
>TRBJ1-6|NA|TRBV4-1
CASSQGSSYNSPLHF
TGCGCCAGCAGCCAAGGGAGCTCCTATAATTCACCCCTCCACTTT
>TRBJ2-2|NA|TRBV9
CASKGGTNTGELFF
TGTGCCAGCAAAGGCGGGACGAACACCGGGGAGCTGTTTTTT
>TRBJ1-2|NA|TRBV28
CASSPARIVYGYTF
TGTGCCAGCAGTCCGGCCAGGATTGTCTATGGCTACACCTTC
>TRBJ2-7|NA|TRBV5-8
CASSLETGTYEQYF
TGTGCCAGCAGCTTGGAAACAGGAACCTACGAGCAGTACTTC
>TRBJ2-7|TRBD2|TRBV6-6
CGAGGEQYF
TGTGGCGCGGGGGGCGAGCAGTACTTC
>TRBJ1-5|TRBD1|TRBV7-9
CASSPNGGQGKNQPQHF
TGTGCCAGCAGCCCCAATGGGGGACAGGGGAAAAATCAGCCCCAGCATTTT
>TRBJ2-1|TRBD2|TRBV7-8
CASSPKRLASGTPSSYNEQFF
TGTGCCAGCAGCCCGAAAAGGCTGGCTAGCGGGACTCCCTCATCCTACAATGAGCAGTTCTTC
>TRBJ1-2|NA|TRBV21-1
CASSKETGEGGYTF
TGTGCCAGCAGCAAAGAGACAGGGGAGGGTGGCTACACCTTC
>TRBJ2-3|NA|TRBV27
CASSPRNLAVGDRTDTQYF
TGTGCCAGCAGTCCTAGAAACCTAGCTGTTGGCGACCGCACAGATACGCAGTATTTT
>TRBJ1-4|TRBD1|TRBV7-6
CASSSGQKMRSDEKLFF
TGTGCCAGCAGCTCGGGACAGAAAATGAGGTCGGATGAAAAACTGTTTTTT
>TRBJ1-2|TRBD1|TRBV9
CASSAPGTGVVSYTF
TGTGCCAGCAGCGCCCCCGGGACAGGGGTAGTAAGCTACACCTTC
>TRBJ2-1|NA|TRBV11-1
CASKSGVVNNEQFF
TGTGCCAGCAAGTCGGGAGTAGTGAACAATGAGCAGTTCTTC
>TRBJ2-5|NA|TRBV5-4
CASSPDSVQETQYF
TGTGCCAGCAGCCCGGACAGTGTCCAAGAGACCCAGTACTTC
>TRBJ2-1|TRBD2|TRBV7-3
CASSRGLVGNEQFF
TGTGCCAGCAGCCGTGGACTAGTCGGGAATGAGCAGTTCTTC
>TRBJ2-5|TRBD1|TRBV7-8
CASRGQSGETQYF
TGTGCCAGCAGGGGACAGTCAGGGGAGACCCAGTACTTC
>TRBJ2-2|TRBD2|TRBV30
CAWRSEGLAGTTGELFF
TGTGCCTGGAGATCCGAGGGTCTAGCGGGAACCACCGGGGAGCTGTTTTTT
>TRBJ1-6|NA|TRBV7-2
CASRTRWDSSPLHF
TGTGCCAGCAGAACCCGGTGGGACTCGTCACCCCTCCACTTT
>TRBJ1-1|NA|TRBV19
CASSPSSGETEAFF
TGTGCCAGTAGCCCCTCGTCAGGGGAAACTGAAGCTTTCTTT
>TRBJ2-5|NA|TRBV30
CAWVPWGRRQETQYF
TGTGCCTGGGTTCCCTGGGGGCGGAGGCAGGAGACCCAGTACTTC
>TRBJ2-2|NA|TRBV4-3
CASSQDHPAANTGELFF
TGCGCCAGCAGCCAAGATCACCCAGCGGCGAACACCGGGGAGCTGTTTTTT
>TRBJ1-1|NA|TRBV6-1
CASSRGQDGSTAFF
TGTGCCAGCAGCCGTGGTCAGGATGGTTCGACGGCTTTCTTT
>TRBJ1-2|NA|TRBV15
CATSRTPGPNLQGYTF
TGTGCCACCAGCAGAACCCCGGGTCCCAACTTGCAAGGCTACACCTTC
>TRBJ1-1|NA|TRBV23-1
CASSQSSRDTEAFF
TGCGCCAGCAGTCAATCGTCACGGGACACTGAAGCTTTCTTT
>TRBJ2-5|TRBD1|TRBV9
CASSARDRGETQYF
TGTGCCAGCAGCGCCCGGGACAGGGGAGAGACCCAGTACTTC
>TRBJ2-7|NA|TRBV1
CTSSQIATKIFSSYEQYF
TGCACCAGCAGCCAGATCGCGACTAAAATCTTCAGCTCCTACGAGCAGTACTTC
>TRBJ1-3|NA|TRBV14
CASSQDLAGASGNTIYF
TGTGCCAGCAGCCAAGATCTCGCGGGGGCAAGTGGAAACACCATATATTTT
>TRBJ1-1|NA|TRBV30
CAWIAVGQNTEAFF
TGTGCCTGGATAGCTGTTGGACAGAACACTGAAGCTTTCTTT
>TRBJ2-7|TRBD2|TRBV15
CATAVGGSSYEQYF
TGTGCCACCGCCGTGGGCGGGAGTTCCTACGAGCAGTACTTC
>TRBJ2-7|NA|TRBV4-3
CASSQGLRDSSYEQYF
TGCGCCAGCAGCCAAGGACTTCGAGACTCTTCCTACGAGCAGTACTTC
>TRBJ2-4|NA|TRBV21-1
CASSKVTGGLQKAKNIQYF
TGTGCCAGCAGCAAAGTGACAGGGGGGCTTCAAAAAGCCAAAAACATTCAGTACTTC
>TRBJ2-7|TRBD2|TRBV28
CASSPAGVSYEQYF
TGTGCCAGCAGTCCAGCGGGAGTTTCCTACGAGCAGTACTTC
>TRBJ2-3|TRBD2|TRBV2
CASSGVYGLAGSTDTQYF
TGTGCCAGCAGTGGGGTTTATGGACTAGCGGGGAGCACAGATACGCAGTATTTT
>TRBJ2-7|NA|TRBV18
CASSPPSVNEQYF
TGTGCCAGCTCACCACCGTCAGTAAACGAGCAGTACTTC
>TRBJ2-1|TRBD2|TRBV9
CASSAPLAGGPNEQFF
TGTGCCAGCAGCGCCCCGTTAGCGGGAGGGCCCAATGAGCAGTTCTTC
>TRBJ2-7|TRBD2|TRBV28
CASSIAGTSGTYEQYF
TGTGCCAGCAGTATAGCCGGGACTAGCGGGACCTACGAGCAGTACTTC
>TRBJ2-7|NA|TRBV6-6
CASRTPNNEQYF
TGTGCCAGCAGGACTCCAAACAACGAGCAGTACTTC
>TRBJ1-1|NA|TRBV28
CASSGTGLNTEAFF
TGTGCCAGCAGTGGTACAGGGCTGAACACTGAAGCTTTCTTT
>TRBJ1-1|NA|TRBV27
CASSPHSGTEAFF
TGTGCCAGCAGTCCCCACAGCGGAACTGAAGCTTTCTTT
>TRBJ2-1|TRBD2|TRBV28
CASSLRTSGKNEQFF
TGTGCCAGCAGTTTAAGGACTAGCGGGAAAAATGAGCAGTTCTTC
>TRBJ2-7|NA|TRBV6-1
CASNQNEQYF
TGTGCCAGCAATCAGAACGAGCAGTACTTC
>TRBJ2-7|TRBD1|TRBV25-1
CASTRTGKYEQYF
TGTGCCAGCACCCGGACAGGGAAGTACGAGCAGTACTTC
>TRBJ2-3|TRBD1|TRBV18
CASSPGTGRTDTQYF
TGTGCCAGCTCACCCGGGACAGGTCGCACAGATACGCAGTATTTT
>TRBJ2-7|NA|TRBV4-1
CASSQTELLSGSGEQYF
TGCGCCAGCAGCCAAACGGAACTACTTAGTGGCTCGGGCGAGCAGTACTTC
>TRBJ2-2|NA|TRBV6-5
CASSYSGQALTGELFF
TGTGCCAGCAGTTACTCGGGACAAGCCCTTACCGGGGAGCTGTTTTTT
>TRBJ1-1|TRBD1|TRBV28
CASSSPGQPMNTEAFF
TGTGCCAGCAGTTCCCCGGGACAGCCCATGAACACTGAAGCTTTCTTT
>TRBJ2-2|TRBD2|TRBV7-3
CASSLGLAGGTGELFF
TGTGCCAGCAGCTTAGGGCTAGCGGGAGGCACCGGGGAGCTGTTTTTT
>TRBJ2-1|NA|TRBV27
CASSLVLAHEQFF
TGTGCCAGCAGTTTGGTCCTAGCGCATGAGCAGTTCTTC
>TRBJ1-1|NA|TRBV11-2
CASSFTGSPEAFF
TGTGCCAGCAGTTTTACAGGGTCACCTGAAGCTTTCTTT
>TRBJ1-5|NA|TRBV4-3
CASSRVQGEPQHF
TGCGCCAGCAGCCGCGTACAGGGTGAGCCCCAGCATTTT
>TRBJ2-4|TRBD2|TRBV29-1
CSVDVGGLNIQYF
TGCAGCGTTGACGTGGGAGGGCTGAACATTCAGTACTTC
>TRBJ1-3|NA|TRBV6-5
CASSSYSGNTIYF
TGTGCCAGCAGCTCGTACTCTGGAAACACCATATATTTT
>TRBJ1-1|NA|TRBV6-5
CASSSYKNTEAFF
TGTGCCAGCAGTTCCTATAAAAACACTGAAGCTTTCTTT
>TRBJ2-1|TRBD2|TRBV2
CASRVPAGTSGASSYNEQFF
TGTGCCAGCAGAGTACCCGCCGGGACTAGCGGGGCAAGCTCCTACAATGAGCAGTTCTTC
>TRBJ1-2|TRBD1|TRBV5-6
CASSLVTGVNGYTF
TGTGCCAGCAGCTTGGTAACAGGGGTGAATGGCTACACCTTC
>TRBJ2-3|NA|TRBV28
CASSLQIPTDTQYF
TGTGCCAGCAGTTTGCAGATACCCACAGATACGCAGTATTTT
>TRBJ2-1|TRBD2|TRBV7-3
CASSLQLAGNNEQFF
TGTGCCAGCAGCTTACAACTAGCGGGTAACAATGAGCAGTTCTTC